The clone carrying this T cell receptor (beta chain) occurred once. This specimen comes from a study of control samples from healthy donors and cancer patients. This CDR3 has 16 residues. CDR1 is ENHRY, CDR2 SYGVKD, per germline. V lost 4 bases to trimming and J lost 0 bases, with 15 bases between them. Measured with immunoSEQ multiplex PCR; TCRdb has only the in-frame clones, and not every one. The sample shows around 110,000 clones, over 85% of them seen only once. Specimen: blood. The rearrangement links TRBV10-3 to TRBJ1-1; perhaps TRBD1 as D (5 bases). This sequence was found in a man aged 25-40 years in good health. CDR3 sequence reads: CAISGGTLDLNTEAFF. CDR3 DNA: TGTGCCATCAGTGGTGGGACCCTCGATCTGAACACTGAAGCTTTCTTT.